In its sample, the clone carrying this T cell receptor (beta chain) was seen once. Its antigen is currently unknown. Sequenced by immunoSEQ multiplex PCR; TCRdb stores in-frame clones only, minus some. The data show over 15,000 clones, approximately 80% seen once. In every patient, relapse followed autologous stem cell transplantation, while exposure to brentuximab vedotin differed. The sample belongs to a study of PD-1 blockade in classical Hodgkin lymphoma. Findings and limits, study-wide: Reports described newly diagnosed patients as having lower baseline TCR diversity than healthy donors.

The sample in question was peripheral blood mononuclear cells (PBMCs), obtained before the second cycle of nivolumab. This clonotype was sampled from a human donor with classical Hodgkin lymphoma.

The CDR3 sequence: CASSYSREYTEAFF. CDR3 DNA sequence: TGTGCCAGCAGTTACTCCAGGGAGTACACTGAAGCTTTCTTT. This rearrangement joins TRBV6-9 to TRBJ1-1, with D perhaps TRBD1 (5 bases). Per the germline V gene, CDR1 is MNHGY and CDR2 is SVAAGI. The CDR3 is 14 residues long. V was pared by 3 bases and J by 3 bases, with 11 bases between.